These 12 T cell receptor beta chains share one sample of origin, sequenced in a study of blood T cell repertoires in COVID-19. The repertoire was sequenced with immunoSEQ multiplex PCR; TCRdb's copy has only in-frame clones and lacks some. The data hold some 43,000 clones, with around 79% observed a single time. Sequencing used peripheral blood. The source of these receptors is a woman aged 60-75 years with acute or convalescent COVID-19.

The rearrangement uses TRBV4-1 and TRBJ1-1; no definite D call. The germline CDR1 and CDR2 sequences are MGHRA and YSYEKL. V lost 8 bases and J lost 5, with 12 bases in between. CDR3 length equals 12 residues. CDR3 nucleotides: TGCGCCAGCTCCTCGTTTGTGACTGAAGCTTTCTTT. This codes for CASSSFVTEAFF.

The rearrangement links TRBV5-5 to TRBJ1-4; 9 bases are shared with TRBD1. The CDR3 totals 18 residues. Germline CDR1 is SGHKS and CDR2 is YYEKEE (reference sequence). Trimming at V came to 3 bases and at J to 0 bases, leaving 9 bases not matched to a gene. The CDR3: CASSYDRGRRATNEKLFF. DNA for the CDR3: TGTGCCAGCAGCTACGACAGGGGGAGGCGCGCAACTAATGAAAAACTGTTTTTT.

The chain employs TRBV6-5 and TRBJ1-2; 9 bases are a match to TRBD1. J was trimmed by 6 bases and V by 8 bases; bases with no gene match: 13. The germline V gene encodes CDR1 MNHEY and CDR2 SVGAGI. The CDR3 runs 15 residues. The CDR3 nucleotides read TGTGCCAGCTACCGGCGGTCGGGACAGGGAGATGGCTACACCTTC. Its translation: CASYRRSGQGDGYTF.

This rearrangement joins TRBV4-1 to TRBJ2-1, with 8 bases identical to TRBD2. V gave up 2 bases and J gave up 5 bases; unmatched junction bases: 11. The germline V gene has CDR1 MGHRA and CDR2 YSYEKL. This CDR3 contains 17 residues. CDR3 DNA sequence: TGCGCCAGCAGCCAATTATTGGCGGGGGGCCAAAACAATGAGCAGTTCTTC. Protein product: CASSQLLAGGQNNEQFF.

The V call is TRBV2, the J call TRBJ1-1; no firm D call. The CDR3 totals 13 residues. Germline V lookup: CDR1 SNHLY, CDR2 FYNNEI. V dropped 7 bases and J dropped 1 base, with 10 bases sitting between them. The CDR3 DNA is TGTGCCAGCACCCAGGAGGGGAACACTGAAGCTTTCTTT. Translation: CASTQEGNTEAFF.

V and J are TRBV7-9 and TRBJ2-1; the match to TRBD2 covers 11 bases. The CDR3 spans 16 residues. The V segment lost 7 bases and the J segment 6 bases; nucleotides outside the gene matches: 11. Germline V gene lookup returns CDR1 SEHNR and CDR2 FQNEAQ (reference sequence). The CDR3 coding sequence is TGTGCCAGCACACAGACGGGACTAGCGGAGGGCAATGAGCAGTTCTTC. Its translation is CASTQTGLAEGNEQFF. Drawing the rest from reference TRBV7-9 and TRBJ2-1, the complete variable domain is DTGVSQNPRHKITKRGQNVTFRCDPISEHNRLYWYRQTLGQGPEFLTYFQNEAQLEKSRLLSDRFSAERPKGSFSTLEIQRTEQGDSAMYLCASTQTGLAEGNEQFFGPGTRLTVL.

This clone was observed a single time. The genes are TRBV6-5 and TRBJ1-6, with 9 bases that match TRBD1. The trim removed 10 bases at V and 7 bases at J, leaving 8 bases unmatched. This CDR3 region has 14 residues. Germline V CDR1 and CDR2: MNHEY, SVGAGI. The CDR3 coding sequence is TGTGCCACTGGATCCGGGACAGGGAATTCACCCCTCCACTTT. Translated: CATGSGTGNSPLHF.

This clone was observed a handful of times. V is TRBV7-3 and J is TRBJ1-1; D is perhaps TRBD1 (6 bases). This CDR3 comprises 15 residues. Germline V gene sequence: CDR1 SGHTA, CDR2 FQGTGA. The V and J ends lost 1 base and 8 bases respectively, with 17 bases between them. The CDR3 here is CASSLMDDRSGEAFF. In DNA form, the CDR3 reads TGTGCCAGCAGCTTAATGGACGACAGGTCCGGCGAAGCTTTCTTT.

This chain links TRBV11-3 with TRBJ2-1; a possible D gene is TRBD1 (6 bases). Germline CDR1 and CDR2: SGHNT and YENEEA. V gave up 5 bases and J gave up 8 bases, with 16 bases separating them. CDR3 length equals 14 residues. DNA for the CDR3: TGTGCCAGCAGCCCAGGGGACGCCGCCCATGAGCAGTTCTTC. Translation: CASSPGDAAHEQFF.

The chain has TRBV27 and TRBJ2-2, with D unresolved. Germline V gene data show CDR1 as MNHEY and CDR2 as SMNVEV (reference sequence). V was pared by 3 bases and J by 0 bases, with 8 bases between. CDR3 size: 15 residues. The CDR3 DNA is TGTGCCAGCAGTTTGGGCACCGCGAACACCGGGGAGCTGTTTTTT. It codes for CASSLGTANTGELFF.

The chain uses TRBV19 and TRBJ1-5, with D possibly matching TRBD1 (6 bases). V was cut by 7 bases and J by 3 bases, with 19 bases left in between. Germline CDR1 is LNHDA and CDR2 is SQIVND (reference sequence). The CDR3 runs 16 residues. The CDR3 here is CASNRGFRQPNQPQHF. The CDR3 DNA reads TGTGCCAGTAATAGGGGGTTCAGACAGCCCAATCAGCCCCAGCATTTT.

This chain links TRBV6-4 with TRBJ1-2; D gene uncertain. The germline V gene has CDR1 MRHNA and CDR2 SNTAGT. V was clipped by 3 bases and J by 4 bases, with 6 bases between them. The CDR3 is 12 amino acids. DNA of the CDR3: TGTGCCAGCAGTGAGTCAGGCTATGGCTACACCTTC. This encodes CASSESGYGYTF.